This is a list of T cell receptor beta chains from one sample in a study of shared clonotypes between healthy human individuals. The data were produced by immunoSEQ multiplex PCR, yet TCRdb's version contains in-frame clones alone and is incomplete. The sample carries some 2,000,000 clones, approximately 95% recorded once. The sample consisted of naive CD4+ T cells sorted from blood. These receptors were obtained from a man aged 18 to 29 in good health. The CDR3 runs from the conserved cysteine through the conserved F or W. The order of the fields is V gene, CDR3 length, J gene, CDR3 protein.

>TRBV18|14|TRBJ1-4
CASSPTGPNEKLFF
>TRBV29-1|14|TRBJ2-7
CTGTSGSTTYEQYF
>TRBV27|11|TRBJ2-1
CASREALGQFF
>TRBV19|16|TRBJ1-2
CASSSTGTGNINGYTF
>TRBV7-9|15|TRBJ2-3
CASSLTGGGTDTQYF
>TRBV4-1|15|TRBJ2-5
CASSLQGARGETQYF
>TRBV18|15|TRBJ2-7
CASSPPGQGNYEQYF
>TRBV29-1|13|TRBJ2-1
CSAWGLAGGEQFF
>TRBV5-1|15|TRBJ1-1
CASSLDTGGNTEAFF
>TRBV7-2|15|TRBJ2-1
CASSPRQFSYNEQFF
>TRBV7-3|16|TRBJ2-3
CASSLIGGQFTDTQYF
>TRBV5-1|17|TRBJ1-5
CASSLGPGGGRDQPQHF
>TRBV5-4|14|TRBJ2-7
CASSGTQSSYEQYF
>TRBV5-1|14|TRBJ2-5
CASSFLGREETQYF
>TRBV10-3|15|TRBJ2-3
CAISESGGSTDTQYF
>TRBV25-1|16|TRBJ2-2
CASSEWAGSNTGELFF
>TRBV13|15|TRBJ2-7
CASSFSGLSSYEQYF
>TRBV6-5|15|TRBJ1-4
CASQPGDATNEKLFF
>TRBV25-1|14|TRBJ2-1
CASSEYWDDNEQFF
>TRBV4-2|11|TRBJ2-7
CASSQNYEQYF
>TRBV6-4|14|TRBJ2-1
CASSDSTSNNEQFF
>TRBV6-1|14|TRBJ1-5
CASSEYRGKQPQHF
>TRBV30|13|TRBJ1-3
CALQNPVGNTIYF
>TRBV10-1|14|TRBJ2-3
CASNRDGSTDTQYF
>TRBV19|15|TRBJ1-5
CASSTGGFGSQPQHF
>TRBV5-1|15|TRBJ2-7
CASSEQGPSSYEQYF
>TRBV4-1|13|TRBJ1-2
CASTGFGNNGYTF
>TRBV11-2|13|TRBJ1-5
CASSLGGTATQHF
>TRBV9|14|TRBJ2-7
CASSVATFSYEQYF
>TRBV6-1|14|TRBJ1-5
CASSPTYSNQPQHF
>TRBV6-1|14|TRBJ2-7
CASRQTGTSYEQYF
>TRBV2|13|TRBJ2-3
CAIFRGSTDTQYF
>TRBV5-4|15|TRBJ2-7
CASSLAGQGTYEQYF
>TRBV6-1|13|TRBJ1-1
CASSHDMNTEAFF
>TRBV10-3|15|TRBJ2-1
CAISEPNQGVREQFF
>TRBV19|14|TRBJ2-2
CASSRTENTGELFF
>TRBV29-1|15|TRBJ2-7
CSVETGQGARYEQYF
>TRBV7-9|16|TRBJ1-3
CASSTRTGSSGNTIYF
>TRBV20-1|10|TRBJ2-5
CSGGGETQYF
>TRBV6-1|15|TRBJ2-2
CASREEGGIRVELFF
>TRBV28|11|TRBJ1-2
CASSPPGGYTF
>TRBV5-1|15|TRBJ2-1
CASSLDQGRNNEQFF
>TRBV29-1|12|TRBJ1-1
CSVPTGGTEAFF
>TRBV5-6|15|TRBJ1-2
CASSLTGTGNYGYTF
>TRBV30|13|TRBJ1-5
CAWRSGLNQPQHF